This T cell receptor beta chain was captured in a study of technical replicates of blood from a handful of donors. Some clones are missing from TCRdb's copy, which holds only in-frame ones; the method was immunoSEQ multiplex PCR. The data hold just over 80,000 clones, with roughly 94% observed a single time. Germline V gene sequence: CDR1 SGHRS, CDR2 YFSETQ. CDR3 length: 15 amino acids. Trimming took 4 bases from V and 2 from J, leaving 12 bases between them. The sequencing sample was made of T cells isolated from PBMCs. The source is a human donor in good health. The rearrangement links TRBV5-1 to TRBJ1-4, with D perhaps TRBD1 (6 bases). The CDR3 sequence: CASSLSTGTNEKLFF. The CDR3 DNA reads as TGCGCCAGCAGCCTGAGCACAGGGACTAATGAAAAACTGTTTTTT.